Listed below are T cell receptor beta chains from one sample, sequenced in a study of OX40 agonist ivuxolimab in advanced cancers. Some clones are missing from TCRdb's copy, which holds only in-frame ones; the method was immunoSEQ multiplex PCR. Of roughly 18,000 clones in the sample, approximately 78% were seen once. The sample consisted of CD4+ or CD8+ T cells sorted from blood, taken in a trial of the OX40 agonist ivuxolimab. Receptor source: an adult with an advanced solid tumor such as melanoma, head and neck, liver or kidney cancer. The CDR3 runs from the conserved cysteine through the conserved F or W. Fields, in order: D gene, J gene, V gene, clone size, CDR3 protein, CDR3 DNA. D genes are given only for firm matches. Size values are once, few and many counts, or a class for expanded clones, and some rows have none.

NA TRBJ2-7 TRBV10-3 NA CAISESIFGRSSYEQYF TGTGCCATCAGTGAGTCTATATTCGGCCGGAGCTCCTACGAGCAGTACTTC
NA TRBJ1-3 TRBV19 NA CASSTDRISGNTIYF TGTGCCAGTTCCACCGACAGGATCTCTGGAAACACCATATATTTT
NA TRBJ2-3 TRBV5-5 NA CASSLPGGTDTQYF TGTGCCAGCAGCTTGCCCGGGGGCACAGATACGCAGTATTTT
NA TRBJ1-2 TRBV6-5 NA CASSYQSPAYGYTF TGTGCCAGCAGTTACCAGTCCCCGGCATATGGCTACACCTTC
TRBD2 TRBJ2-5 TRBV7-9 NA CASSLVSGGYQETQYF TGTGCCAGCAGCTTAGTCAGCGGGGGGTACCAAGAGACCCAGTACTTC
NA TRBJ1-1 TRBV29-1 few CSVVGSLMNTEAFF TGCAGCGTTGTAGGGTCTCTGATGAACACTGAAGCTTTCTTT
NA TRBJ2-2 TRBV25-1 NA CASRAPFSAYYTGELFF TGTGCCAGCAGAGCGCCCTTTAGCGCCTATTACACCGGGGAGCTGTTTTTT
NA TRBJ2-7 TRBV27 NA CASSLSAGPYSSYEQYF TGTGCCAGCAGTTTATCGGCAGGGCCATATAGCTCCTACGAGCAGTACTTC
TRBD1 TRBJ2-6 TRBV28 NA CASSPTYTGAGANVLTF TGTGCCAGCAGCCCTACCTACACAGGGGCTGGGGCCAACGTCCTGACTTTC
NA TRBJ1-5 TRBV18 NA CASSPQSRDSNQPQHF TGTGCCAGCTCACCACAATCCCGGGACAGCAATCAGCCCCAGCATTTT
TRBD2 TRBJ2-3 TRBV19 NA CASSTGLATDTQYF TGTGCCAGTAGTACGGGACTAGCAACAGATACGCAGTATTTT
TRBD1 TRBJ1-4 TRBV5-1 NA CASSLEGTGGEKLFF TGCGCCAGCAGCTTGGAAGGGACAGGCGGTGAAAAACTGTTTTTT
NA TRBJ1-1 TRBV4-3 NA CASSQVGGSQAFF TGCGCCAGCAGCCAAGTTGGGGGGAGCCAAGCTTTCTTT
TRBD2 TRBJ2-1 TRBV14 NA CASSPQTSGSNNEQFF TGTGCCAGCAGCCCACAGACTAGCGGGAGTAACAATGAGCAGTTCTTC
TRBD1 TRBJ1-4 TRBV5-1 NA CASSSGQGWDEKLFF TGCGCCAGCAGCTCTGGACAGGGATGGGATGAAAAACTGTTTTTT
NA TRBJ1-5 TRBV14 NA CASTRSHLPYSNQPQHF TGTGCCAGCACGAGGAGCCATTTGCCTTATAGCAATCAGCCCCAGCATTTT
TRBD2 TRBJ2-1 TRBV5-1 NA CASSLAGDHNEQFF TGCGCCAGCAGCTTAGCGGGAGATCACAATGAGCAGTTCTTC
TRBD1 TRBJ2-7 TRBV5-8 NA CASSLAGTGHYEQYF TGTGCCAGCAGCTTGGCTGGGACAGGGCACTACGAGCAGTACTTC
NA TRBJ2-7 TRBV27 NA CASSFSRDTISYEQYF TGTGCCAGCAGTTTCTCCCGGGACACAATCTCCTACGAGCAGTACTTC
TRBD2 TRBJ2-6 TRBV6-6 few CASSRGGSGANVLTF TGTGCCAGCAGTCGCGGGGGCTCTGGGGCCAACGTCCTGACTTTC
TRBD2 TRBJ2-1 TRBV28 NA CASSFLRGSSYNEQFF TGTGCCAGCAGTTTTCTCCGCGGGAGCTCCTACAATGAGCAGTTCTTC
NA TRBJ1-1 TRBV25-1 NA CASMRGAAEAFF TGTGCCAGCATGCGGGGGGCGGCTGAAGCTTTCTTT
NA TRBJ1-3 TRBV6-5 NA CASSYGGVRKDTIYF TGTGCCAGCAGTTACGGCGGGGTTCGGAAGGACACCATATATTTT
TRBD2 TRBJ2-7 TRBV5-1 NA CASSLSSGDYEQYF TGCGCCAGCAGCTTGTCTAGCGGGGACTACGAGCAGTACTTC
NA TRBJ2-3 TRBV20-1 NA CSAGGRGTQYF TGCAGTGCTGGGGGGCGGGGTACGCAGTATTTT
NA TRBJ2-2 TRBV10-3 NA CAIRSLKGAGELFF TGTGCCATCAGATCTCTTAAGGGGGCCGGGGAGCTGTTTTTT
NA TRBJ2-2 TRBV27 NA CASSLSIRAWGTGELFF TGTGCCAGCAGTTTATCGATCAGGGCTTGGGGGACCGGGGAGCTGTTTTTT
NA TRBJ2-3 TRBV7-6 few CASSSGPQEHTDTQYF TGTGCCAGCAGCTCGGGACCCCAAGAACACACAGATACGCAGTATTTT
NA TRBJ1-4 TRBV30 few CAWDRGWEKLFF TGTGCCTGGGATCGAGGGTGGGAAAAACTGTTTTTT
NA TRBJ2-1 TRBV7-3 NA CASSLGLGAKFF TGTGCCAGCAGCTTAGGTCTCGGCGCTAAGTTCTTC
NA TRBJ1-3 TRBV5-4 NA CASSMNRVTNTIYF TGTGCCAGCAGTATGAACAGGGTAACAAACACCATATATTTT
TRBD2 TRBJ2-7 TRBV5-5 NA CASSPAGGRYEQYF TGTGCCAGCAGCCCAGCCGGGGGGAGATACGAGCAGTACTTC
NA TRBJ2-2 TRBV7-2 NA CASSPKPRTGELFF TGTGCCAGCAGCCCTAAGCCCCGGACTGGGGAGCTGTTTTTT
NA TRBJ2-4 TRBV19 NA CASSDTGGNIQYF TGTGCCAGTAGTGATACCGGGGGAAACATTCAGTACTTC
NA TRBJ1-6 TRBV2 NA CASSERGWLNSPLHF TGTGCCAGCAGTGAAAGGGGCTGGCTGAATTCACCCCTCCACTTT
TRBD1 TRBJ2-7 TRBV5-4 NA CASTERTGAYEQYF TGTGCCAGCACCGAAAGGACAGGGGCCTACGAGCAGTACTTC
NA TRBJ1-1 TRBV10-3 once CAITPGRTEAFF TGTGCCATCACCCCGGGACGGACTGAAGCTTTCTTT
TRBD2 TRBJ2-4 TRBV23-1 NA CASSQFLSAGGTIRNKNIQYF TGCGCCAGCAGTCAATTCCTCTCAGCGGGGGGGACGATACGGAATAAAAACATTCAGTACTTC
NA TRBJ1-1 TRBV12-1 NA CAAKIGLGEAFF TGTGCCGCAAAGATTGGGCTGGGTGAAGCTTTCTTT
TRBD2 TRBJ2-2 TRBV7-2 NA CASSPRTTREGAGELFF TGTGCCAGCAGCCCCCGCACTACACGGGAGGGGGCCGGGGAGCTGTTTTTT
NA TRBJ2-2 TRBV10-3 NA CAISEGGPSGPGELFF TGTGCCATCAGTGAGGGCGGCCCCAGCGGGCCCGGGGAGCTGTTTTTT
NA TRBJ2-5 TRBV5-8 NA CASSLGTGPRQETQYF TGTGCCAGCAGCTTGGGGACGGGACCGCGGCAAGAGACCCAGTACTTC
NA TRBJ1-1 TRBV2 NA CASSEGGWGYTEAFF TGTGCCAGCAGTGAAGGGGGGTGGGGCTACACTGAAGCTTTCTTT
NA TRBJ2-7 TRBV28 NA CASSLTGAFEQYF TGTGCCAGCAGTTTAACGGGAGCATTCGAGCAGTACTTC
TRBD2 TRBJ2-7 TRBV2 NA CASSPVGGIYEQYF TGTGCCAGCAGTCCCGTGGGGGGGATCTACGAGCAGTACTTC
NA TRBJ2-7 TRBV7-3 NA CASSLSHGGEQYF TGTGCCAGCAGCTTATCTCATGGCGGCGAGCAGTACTTC
NA TRBJ2-3 TRBV4-2 NA CASSQRGPLGDTQYF TGTGCCAGCAGCCAGAGGGGACCGCTGGGTGATACGCAGTATTTT